A few counts support the clone carrying this T cell receptor (beta chain). Its antigen is not known. The second PCR ran about 6 to 11 cycles with a sample-barcoded 5' primer and J-beta primers. A single record per CDR3 protein comes from TCRdb applying MiXCR to the 5' RACE reads. In the table there are around 2 million distinct CDR3 sequences, about two fifths of which are singletons. CDR1 is MNHEY, CDR2 SVGAGI, per germline. The CDR3 runs to 14 residues. V was shortened by 4 bases and J by 4 bases, with 10 bases between the two germline ends. These data belong to a study of blood T cells in healthy people across ages. Findings and limits, study-wide: Diversity figures based on one million T cells were deemed too low.

Material: blood. The rearrangement links TRBV6-5 to TRBJ2-2; D ambiguous. This TCR was sampled from a human donor in good health. Here the CDR3 reads CASSLSEATGELFF. For the CDR3, the DNA is TGTGCCAGCAGTTTGTCAGAGGCCACCGGGGAGCTGTTTTTT.